The clone carrying this T cell receptor beta chain was seen just once. This sample is drawn from a study of blood T cell repertoires in COVID-19. Whole-study context: COVID-19 samples collected from the United States, Italy and Spain covered acute and convalescent phases.

Libraries were prepared by immunoSEQ multiplex PCR; TCRdb keeps only in-frame clonotypes and omits some of them. The table lists over 200,000 clones, about 89% of them singletons. The TCR originated in a man aged 55 to 70 who had recovered from COVID-19. The material sequenced was peripheral blood.

CDR3 in amino acids: CASSTTSGRVADTQYF. The CDR3 DNA sequence: TGTGCCAGCAGCACGACTAGCGGAAGGGTGGCAGATACGCAGTATTTT. The V and J genes are TRBV5-4 and TRBJ2-3; 9 bases line up with TRBD2. The CDR3 is 16 amino acids. The germline gives CDR1 SGHNT, CDR2 YYREEE (reference sequence). J lost 4 bases, V lost 4 bases, and 10 bases had no gene match.